Described below is a single T cell receptor (beta chain) sequence and its context. This sample was taken from a study of T cell changes during pregnancy in multiple sclerosis. TCRdb keeps only in-frame clones here, not all; method: immunoSEQ multiplex PCR. The sample carries roughly 88,000 clones, more than 85% recorded once. The CDR3 is 15 amino acids. V lost 3 bases and J 0 bases, leaving 12 bases between the germline ends. Germline assignment: CDR1 ENHRY and CDR2 SYGVKD. The rearrangement links TRBV10-3 to TRBJ2-7, with D hard to call. The sequenced sample was peripheral blood, obtained in the first trimester of pregnancy. The clonotype comes from a female donor with multiple sclerosis, enrolled in a pregnancy study. The CDR3 spells CAISDFTLSSYEQYF. The CDR3 region has the DNA TGTGCCATCAGTGATTTTACATTAAGCTCCTACGAGCAGTACTTC.